Listed here are 3 T cell receptor beta chains from one sample, sequenced in a study of shared clonotypes between healthy human individuals. Clones were sequenced by immunoSEQ multiplex PCR, and TCRdb holds only the in-frame ones, with some missing. The table includes 2 million to 2.5 million clones, just under 95% detected once. Naive CD8 cells comprised CD45RO-negative, CCR7-positively selected cells, excluding terminally differentiated effector memory CD45RA+ cells. Sequencing input: naive CD8+ T cells sorted from blood. The receptor set was obtained from a young man in good health.

This clone appeared once. The chain has TRBV27 and TRBJ1-5; 8 bases map to TRBD1. V dropped 8 bases and J dropped 0; count of bases not matched to a gene: 15. Per the germline V gene, CDR1 is MNHEY and CDR2 is SMNVEV (reference sequence). This CDR3 is 18 amino acids long. DNA of the CDR3: TGTGCCAGCCAAAAGGGGACAGGAGGGAATTATAGCAATCAGCCCCAGCATTTT. Translation: CASQKGTGGNYSNQPQHF.

The rearrangement links TRBV7-9 to TRBJ2-1; D assignment may be TRBD1 or TRBD2 (5 bases each). CDR3 length equals 15 residues. Germline CDR1 and CDR2: SEHNR and FQNEAQ (reference sequence). The ends were cut back, 2 bases at V and 6 bases at J, with 14 bases in the middle. This CDR3 reads CASSLTGPGPNEQFF. The CDR3 nucleotides are TGTGCCAGCAGCTTAACGGGACCGGGTCCCAATGAGCAGTTCTTC. Complete variable domain (other parts from reference TRBV7-9 and TRBJ2-1): DTGVSQNPRHKITKRGQNVTFRCDPISEHNRLYWYRQTLGQGPEFLTYFQNEAQLEKSRLLSDRFSAERPKGSFSTLEIQRTEQGDSAMYLCASSLTGPGPNEQFFGPGTRLTVL.

The V call is TRBV2, the J call TRBJ2-7, with D tentatively TRBD1 (6 bases). This CDR3 region has 14 residues. Deletions cut 3 bases from V and 3 bases from J, with 12 bases between. Germline V gene data show CDR1 as SNHLY and CDR2 as FYNNEI. The CDR3 is CASSEDSRIYEQYF. For the CDR3, the DNA is TGTGCCAGCAGTGAGGACAGCCGCATCTACGAGCAGTACTTC.